This TCR beta chain was captured by sequencing in a study of OX40 agonist ivuxolimab in advanced cancers. Background on the study: Those enrolled were 80% to 85% male, with a mean age of about 66 years and ages from roughly 23 to 80. Partial responses were achieved by three patients: one hepatocellular carcinoma, two cutaneous melanoma. Study-wide findings and caveats: At 0.1 to 3.0 mg/kg and by week 6, CD4+ and CD8+ T cells in the blood had expanded clonally.

Only one count was recorded for this clone. Its cognate antigen is unknown. The assay was immunoSEQ multiplex PCR, and TCRdb's table has in-frame clones only and misses some. The table lists tens of thousands of clones, approximately 87% of them singletons. This CDR3 spans 18 amino acids. Trimming left V 8 bases short and J 5 bases short, with 28 bases between. Germline V lookup: CDR1 SNHLY, CDR2 FYNNEI. The receptor was derived from an adult with an advanced solid tumor such as melanoma, head and neck, liver or kidney cancer. The sequencing used CD4+ or CD8+ T cells sorted from blood, collected in a trial of the OX40 agonist ivuxolimab. This chain connects TRBV2 to TRBJ1-5, with a possible D match to TRBD1 (5 bases). The CDR3 bases are TGTGCCAGCGCCTTAGAGAACGACAGCGTGGCCCTGGATCAGCCCCAGCATTTT. It codes for CASALENDSVALDQPQHF.